Each of the 28 T cell receptor beta chains below was sequenced from the same sample in a study of blood T cell repertoires in COVID-19. The method was immunoSEQ multiplex PCR; TCRdb's version includes in-frame clones alone and lacks a portion of them. The sample lists 300,000 to 350,000 clones; about 88% were seen once. Sequences were obtained from peripheral blood. The receptors stem from a woman aged 70-85 years with COVID-19, enrolled during active disease.

CDR3 region: CASSPASGGTGELFF. The CDR3, as DNA: TGCGCCAGCAGCCCCGCCAGCGGGGGCACCGGGGAGCTGTTTTTT. J is TRBJ2-2 and V is TRBV5-1; 8 bases align to TRBD2. Germline loops: CDR1 SGHRS, CDR2 YFSETQ. Trimming removed 4 bases from V and 4 bases from J; junction bases left unmatched: 6. The CDR3 consists of 15 residues.

The chain couples TRBV7-9 to TRBJ2-3; 8 bases fit TRBD1. V gave up 3 bases and J gave up 1 base; unmatched junction bases: 0. The CDR3 consists of 14 residues. Germline CDR1 and CDR2: SEHNR and FQNEAQ (reference sequence). The CDR3 reads CASSLTGGTDTQYF. For the CDR3, the DNA is TGTGCCAGCAGCTTGACAGGGGGCACAGATACGCAGTATTTT. Complete variable domain (other parts from reference TRBV7-9 and TRBJ2-3): DTGVSQNPRHKITKRGQNVTFRCDPISEHNRLYWYRQTLGQGPEFLTYFQNEAQLEKSRLLSDRFSAERPKGSFSTLEIQRTEQGDSAMYLCASSLTGGTDTQYFGPGTRLTVL.

The V and J genes are TRBV19 and TRBJ1-5; D gene ambiguous. This CDR3 comprises 15 residues. From germline, CDR1 is LNHDA and CDR2 SQIVND (reference sequence). V dropped 3 bases and J dropped 4 bases, with 13 bases sitting between them. The CDR3 region is CASSIHPAGNQPQHF. Here the CDR3 DNA reads TGTGCCAGTAGTATTCATCCAGCGGGAAATCAGCCCCAGCATTTT.

CDR3 sequence reads: CASSLQGGGEQFF. The CDR3 region has the DNA TGCGCCAGCAGCTTACAGGGGGGCGGTGAGCAGTTCTTC. This chain connects TRBV5-1 to TRBJ2-1, with 8 bases lining up with TRBD1. The CDR3 runs 13 residues. V gave up 2 bases and J gave up 9 bases; unmatched junction bases: 4. The germline gives CDR1 SGHRS, CDR2 YFSETQ.

The gene calls are TRBV7-9 and TRBJ2-7; TRBD2 might be the D (6 bases). Germline V CDR1 and CDR2: SEHNR, FQNEAQ (reference sequence). CDR3 size: 14 residues. V lost 5 bases, J lost 3 bases, and 14 bases lay in between. Here the CDR3 reads CASSALGGVYEQYF. CDR3 sequence (DNA): TGTGCCAGCAGCGCGCTTGGCGGGGTCTACGAGCAGTACTTC.

This chain uses TRBV11-2 with TRBJ2-2; tentative D call: TRBD2 (7 bases). Looked up from germline, CDR1 is SGHAT and CDR2 is FQNNGV. The CDR3 sequence is 15 residues long. Trimming removed 10 bases at V and 6 bases at J, with 21 bases between. CDR3 in amino acids: CATHPRGAFSGELFF. Here the CDR3 DNA reads TGTGCCACTCACCCCCGGGGGGCTTTTTCCGGGGAGCTGTTTTTT.

This chain connects TRBV4-1 to TRBJ2-7; a weak D match, TRBD2 (5 bases). This CDR3 is 14 amino acids long. Between the trimmed V and J ends, which lost 3 bases and 6 bases, there was a span of 15 bases. CDR1 and CDR2 from the germline V gene are MGHRA and YSYEKL. Here the CDR3 reads CASSHRTRELEQYF. CDR3 nucleotides: TGCGCCAGCAGCCATAGGACCCGGGAACTCGAGCAGTACTTC.

The rearrangement links TRBV7-2 to TRBJ1-1; TRBD1 matches 7 bases. V shed 0 bases, J shed 0 bases, and the junction held 1 base outside the gene matches. The CDR3 spans 15 residues. Germline CDR1 is SGHTA and CDR2 is FQGNSA. The DNA for the CDR3 is TGTGCCAGCAGCTTAGCGGGGACAGTGAACACTGAAGCTTTCTTT. Translation gives CASSLAGTVNTEAFF.

The sample holds one count of this clone. The rearrangement joins TRBV15 to TRBJ1-2, with 9 bases fitting TRBD1. The junction had 6 bases not matched to a gene; V was cut back by 0 bases and J by 7 bases. Germline V gives CDR1 LNHNV, CDR2 YYDKDF (reference sequence). The CDR3 extends over 15 amino acids. CDR3: CATSRDAGQGRGYTF. In DNA form, the CDR3 reads TGTGCCACCAGCAGAGATGCGGGACAGGGACGTGGCTACACCTTC.

This clone was found many times. This rearrangement joins TRBV14 to TRBJ2-5; 12 nucleotides align to TRBD2. Germline V gene data show CDR1 as SGHDN and CDR2 as FVKESK. The CDR3 spans 16 residues. The V gene end was trimmed by 4 bases and the J gene end by 5 bases; junction bases not matched to a gene: 8. The CDR3 nucleotides read TGTGCCAGCAGCCGACCTAGCGGGGGGGCGAGGGAGACCCAGTACTTC. As protein: CASSRPSGGARETQYF.

The chain uses TRBV6-4 and TRBJ1-2; 10 bases agree with TRBD1. This CDR3 region has 12 residues. The V and J ends lost 4 bases and 8 bases, in that order; junction bases with no gene match: 1. The V gene's germline CDR1 is MRHNA and CDR2 SNTAGT. In DNA form, the CDR3 reads TGTGCCAGCAGTGGGGGACAGGGGGGCTACACCTTC. Translating gives CASSGGQGGYTF.

The chain uses TRBV10-3 and TRBJ1-4, with 9 nucleotides matching TRBD1. The V and J ends lost 7 bases and 8 bases, in that order; junction bases with no gene match: 8. CDR1 is ENHRY and CDR2 is SYGVKD in the germline V gene. The CDR3 sequence is 14 residues long. The CDR3 region is CAIKTDRGEEKLFF. The DNA of the CDR3 is TGTGCCATCAAGACGGACAGGGGCGAAGAAAAACTGTTTTTT.

The chain employs TRBV10-1 and TRBJ2-7; 7 positions agree with TRBD1. Germline lookup yields CDR1 WNHNN and CDR2 SYGVQD (reference sequence). Unmatched junction bases numbered 10, after V lost 3 bases and J lost 5 bases. This CDR3 has 15 amino acids. The CDR3 DNA reads as TGCGCCAGCAGTGACCCCACGAGGGGGCTAGACGAGCAGTACTTC. Amino acids: CASSDPTRGLDEQYF.

The CDR3 sequence: CASIQGFGLEAFF. Written as DNA, the CDR3 is TGTGCCAGCATACAGGGGTTCGGATTAGAAGCTTTCTTT. The chain couples TRBV12-3 or TRBV12-4 to TRBJ1-1, with TRBD1 identical over 7 bases. V shed 7 bases, J shed 8 bases, and the junction held 10 bases outside the gene matches. This CDR3 has 13 amino acids.

This chain connects TRBV11-2 to TRBJ2-5; maybe TRBD1 (7 bases). Germline V gives CDR1 SGHAT, CDR2 FQNNGV. Trimming took 5 bases from V and 1 from J, leaving 14 bases between them. This CDR3 has 15 amino acids. DNA of the CDR3: TGTGCCAGCAGCCCAGGGGGAGGACTCCAAGAGACCCAGTACTTC. It encodes CASSPGGGLQETQYF.

The genes are TRBV5-4 and TRBJ1-1; 7 bases agree with TRBD1. J gave up 1 base and V 3 bases, and 3 bases lay outside the gene matches. The length of the CDR3 is 14 residues. Germline CDR1 and CDR2: SGHNT and YYREEE (reference sequence). The CDR3 DNA sequence: TGTGCCAGCAGCTCATACAGGGGGAACACTGAAGCTTTCTTT. It codes for CASSSYRGNTEAFF.

The rearrangement links TRBV5-6 to TRBJ1-4, with a weak D call TRBD1 (6 bases). Trimming took off 4 bases at V and 4 bases at J, with 14 bases between the two ends. The CDR3 totals 15 residues. Germline CDR1 SGHDT, CDR2 YYEEEE. Here the CDR3 reads CASSPAGGGNEKLFF. Here the CDR3 DNA reads TGTGCCAGCAGCCCTGCGGGAGGGGGTAATGAAAAACTGTTTTTT. The whole variable domain, filled in from reference TRBV5-6 and TRBJ1-4, reads DAGVTQSPTHLIKTRGQQVTLRCSPKSGHDTVSWYQQALGQGPQFIFQYYEEEERQRGNFPDRFSGHQFPNYSSELNVNALLLGDSALYLCASSPAGGGNEKLFFGSGTQLSVL.

The rearrangement uses TRBV11-2 and TRBJ1-2; TRBD1 agrees at 7 bases. The CDR3 is 17 residues long. The junction had 19 bases not matched to a gene; V was cut back by 5 bases and J by 7 bases. The germline V gene has CDR1 SGHAT and CDR2 FQNNGV. CDR3 amino acids: CASSPGLWGQSPAGYTF. CDR3 DNA sequence: TGTGCCAGCAGCCCCGGTCTTTGGGGACAGTCTCCGGCTGGCTACACCTTC.

V usage is TRBV29-1 and J usage is TRBJ2-3, with a weak D call TRBD1 (6 bases). Per the germline V gene, CDR1 is SQVTM and CDR2 is ANQGSEA. This CDR3 contains 13 residues. The V and J ends lost 8 bases and 1 base respectively, with 13 bases between them. The CDR3 DNA reads TGCAGCCGCTCGGGACATTGCACAGATACGCAGTATTTT. Protein product: CSRSGHCTDTQYF.

The CDR3, as DNA: TGTGCCAGCAGCTTCAATGCAGGGGGATCACCCCTCCACTTT. Translating gives CASSFNAGGSPLHF. This sequence joins TRBV7-3 and TRBJ1-6, with 7 bases that match TRBD1. Germline lookup yields CDR1 SGHTA and CDR2 FQGTGA. With V trimmed by 3 bases and J by 10 bases, 6 bases remained unmatched. The CDR3 is 14 residues long.

The CDR3 sequence: CASSLAQGAFDYGYTF. The DNA of the CDR3 is TGTGCCAGCAGCTTGGCACAGGGGGCCTTCGACTATGGCTACACCTTC. The chain couples TRBV5-4 to TRBJ1-2, with 9 bases fitting TRBD1. CDR1 and CDR2 (germline): SGHNT, YYREEE (reference sequence). V lost 0 bases, J lost 3 bases, and 6 bases stayed unmatched. CDR3 length: 16 amino acids.

This sequence joins TRBV11-2 and TRBJ2-5; 8 nucleotides agree with TRBD2. CDR3 size: 14 residues. With V trimmed by 4 bases and J by 6 bases, 7 bases remained unmatched. Germline V gives CDR1 SGHAT, CDR2 FQNNGV. The CDR3 nucleotides read TGTGCCAGCAGCTCATGGACTAGCCCAAAGACCCAGTACTTC. Translated, it gives CASSSWTSPKTQYF.

The chain is built from TRBV28 and TRBJ1-1; weak D call: TRBD1 (5 bases). This CDR3 has 14 amino acids. V lost 3 bases to trimming and J lost 1 base, with 9 bases between them. Looked up from germline, CDR1 is MDHEN and CDR2 is SYDVKM. CDR3 DNA: TGTGCCAGCAGTTTTTGGGGGGAGAACACTGAAGCTTTCTTT. Translated: CASSFWGENTEAFF.

This chain connects TRBV19 to TRBJ1-2; D is unresolved. This CDR3 is 14 amino acids long. Germline V gene lookup returns CDR1 LNHDA and CDR2 SQIVND (reference sequence). Deletions cut 4 bases from V and 2 bases from J, with 11 bases between. The CDR3 spells CASSTDYMNYGYTF. In nucleotides, the CDR3 is TGTGCCAGTAGTACAGACTATATGAACTATGGCTACACCTTC.

This clone came up a few times. This sequence joins TRBV2 and TRBJ1-3, with D maybe TRBD1 (5 bases). Trimming removed 3 bases at V and 5 bases at J, with 14 bases between. Germline values: CDR1 SNHLY, CDR2 FYNNEI. This CDR3 is built from 15 residues. CDR3 in amino acids: CASSDSQGSRNTIYF. CDR3 DNA sequence: TGTGCCAGCAGTGATAGCCAGGGTAGCCGAAACACCATATATTTT.

J is TRBJ1-1 and V is TRBV4-1; D perhaps matches TRBD1 (5 bases). The ends were cut back, 1 base at V and 7 bases at J, with 13 bases in the middle. The germline gives CDR1 MGHRA, CDR2 YSYEKL. The CDR3 spans 14 residues. CDR3 amino acids: CASSQVRDSYEAFF. The CDR3, as DNA: TGCGCCAGCAGCCAAGTCCGAGACAGCTATGAAGCTTTCTTT.

The chain links TRBV5-1 to TRBJ2-7; D uncertain. Germline CDR1 and CDR2: SGHRS and YFSETQ. CDR3 length: 18 residues. Trimming shortened V by 3 bases and J by 2 bases, and 24 bases separated the two germline ends. DNA of the CDR3: TGCGCCAGCAGCTCAGCTCCGGGTCTGAGAAAAGTCGCCTACGAGCAGTACTTC. As protein: CASSSAPGLRKVAYEQYF.

The V and J genes are TRBV28 and TRBJ1-4; D uncertain. Germline values: CDR1 MDHEN, CDR2 SYDVKM. The CDR3 totals 16 residues. Between the trimmed V and J ends, which lost 0 bases and 0 bases, there was a span of 8 bases. The CDR3 DNA is TGTGCCAGCAGTTTATGGGCCATTTCAACTAATGAAAAACTGTTTTTT. As protein: CASSLWAISTNEKLFF.